The rows below give T cell receptor beta chains drawn from one sample of a study of T cells after yellow fever vaccination. Using its own MiXCR run on the 5' RACE reads, TCRdb lists one record per CDR3 protein. Of about 400,000 distinct CDR3 sequences in the sample, about 6% were seen once. The material sequenced was PBMCs, taken 5 days after the yellow fever booster vaccination. Receptors were obtained from a man aged 25-40 years who received the YFV17D yellow fever vaccine. CDR3s include the opening cysteine and the closing phenylalanine or tryptophan. A D gene is named only where the DNA matches it firmly. Clone size is given for some rows only: seen once, a few or many times, or a class if the clone is expanded.

size: .
J: TRBJ2-2
V: TRBV10-3
D: TRBD1
CDR3: CAIRRQGDGELFF
DNA: TGTGCCATCAGGAGACAGGGCGACGGGGAGCTGTTTTTT

size: many
J: TRBJ2-1
V: TRBV5-4
D: .
CDR3: CASSFGGDGINNEQFF
DNA: TGTGCCAGCAGCTTTGGCGGGGACGGCATAAACAATGAGCAGTTCTTC

size: many
J: TRBJ2-7
V: TRBV20-1
D: .
CDR3: CSAPGSGSYEQYF
DNA: TGCAGTGCGCCTGGTTCAGGGTCCTACGAGCAGTACTTC

size: few
J: TRBJ2-1
V: TRBV24-1
D: TRBD2
CDR3: CATSDPTSGGYNEQFF
DNA: TGTGCCACCAGTGACCCTACTAGCGGGGGCTACAATGAGCAGTTCTTC

size: .
J: TRBJ2-4
V: TRBV29-1
D: .
CDR3: CSVERTPNIQYF
DNA: TGCAGCGTTGAGCGCACCCCAAACATTCAGTACTTC

size: few
J: TRBJ2-3
V: TRBV20-1
D: TRBD2
CDR3: CSARGTSGSKDTQYF
DNA: TGCAGTGCTAGAGGGACTAGCGGGAGCAAAGATACGCAGTATTTT

size: many
J: TRBJ1-5
V: TRBV12-3/TRBV12-4
D: TRBD1
CDR3: CASSFRQGDSQPQHF
DNA: TGTGCCAGCAGTTTTAGACAGGGGGATAGTCAGCCCCAGCATTTT

size: few
J: TRBJ2-3
V: TRBV9
D: TRBD2
CDR3: CASSDAGTSGVDTQYF
DNA: TGTGCCAGCAGCGATGCCGGGACTAGCGGAGTAGATACGCAGTATTTT

size: many
J: TRBJ2-7
V: TRBV25-1
D: .
CDR3: CASSRDSRYEQYF
DNA: TGTGCCAGCAGCCGGGACTCACGCTACGAGCAGTACTTC

size: .
J: TRBJ2-1
V: TRBV15
D: .
CDR3: CATSRVTPGSEQFF
DNA: TGTGCCACCAGCAGAGTGACCCCTGGATCGGAGCAGTTCTTC

size: few
J: TRBJ2-7
V: TRBV7-2
D: .
CDR3: CASSSGGALGYEQYF
DNA: TGTGCCAGCAGCTCAGGTGGGGCCCTTGGGTACGAGCAGTACTTC

size: few
J: TRBJ1-5
V: TRBV5-5
D: .
CDR3: CASRLTGEQGPNQPQHF
DNA: TGTGCCAGCAGACTTACTGGAGAACAGGGACCCAATCAGCCCCAGCATTTT

size: few
J: TRBJ1-6
V: TRBV5-1
D: .
CDR3: CASSRLSEGNSPLHF
DNA: TGCGCCAGCAGCCGCCTTTCCGAGGGGAATTCACCCCTCCACTTT

size: few
J: TRBJ2-1
V: TRBV20-1
D: .
CDR3: CSAPRASYEQFF
DNA: TGCAGTGCCCCCAGAGCTAGCTATGAGCAGTTCTTC

size: .
J: TRBJ1-3
V: TRBV30
D: .
CDR3: CAWSVNSAVMNTIYF
DNA: TGTGCCTGGAGTGTAAACTCAGCGGTGATGAACACCATATATTTT

size: few
J: TRBJ2-7
V: TRBV20-1
D: .
CDR3: CSAREPVGGGYEQYF
DNA: TGCAGTGCTAGAGAGCCTGTGGGGGGAGGCTACGAGCAGTACTTC

size: .
J: TRBJ2-7
V: TRBV20-1
D: .
CDR3: CSARGIATYEQYF
DNA: TGCAGTGCTAGAGGGATCGCTACCTACGAGCAGTACTTC

size: few
J: TRBJ1-5
V: TRBV27
D: .
CDR3: CASSYSDSNQPQHF
DNA: TGTGCCAGCAGTTATAGCGATAGCAATCAGCCCCAGCATTTT

size: .
J: TRBJ2-2
V: TRBV30
D: .
CDR3: CAWSPGHSTGELFF
DNA: TGTGCCTGGAGTCCCGGCCACAGCACCGGGGAGCTGTTTTTT

size: many
J: TRBJ2-2
V: TRBV12-3/TRBV12-4
D: .
CDR3: CAIRRAYTGELFF
DNA: TGTGCCATACGTAGGGCCTACACCGGGGAGCTGTTTTTT

size: few
J: TRBJ2-3
V: TRBV20-1
D: .
CDR3: CSALRGGAGDTQYF
DNA: TGCAGTGCCCTCAGGGGGGGAGCGGGAGATACGCAGTATTTT

size: many
J: TRBJ2-4
V: TRBV7-9
D: .
CDR3: CASSLEPRSGLAKNIQYF
DNA: TGTGCCAGCAGCTTAGAGCCCCGCTCCGGCCTAGCCAAAAACATTCAGTACTTC

size: .
J: TRBJ1-5
V: TRBV6-2/TRBV6-3
D: TRBD1
CDR3: CASSATGTGLNQPQHF
DNA: TGTGCCAGCAGTGCCACCGGGACAGGGCTAAATCAGCCCCAGCATTTT

size: .
J: TRBJ2-1
V: TRBV20-1
D: .
CDR3: CSARGGAMVEGQFF
DNA: TGCAGTGCTAGAGGCGGGGCCATGGTTGAAGGGCAGTTCTTC

size: .
J: TRBJ2-3
V: TRBV29-1
D: .
CDR3: CSVAGGEADTQYF
DNA: TGCAGCGTTGCCGGGGGCGAGGCAGATACGCAGTATTTT

size: .
J: TRBJ2-1
V: TRBV20-1
D: TRBD1
CDR3: CSALDRTYNEQFF
DNA: TGCAGTGCGCTGGACAGGACCTACAATGAGCAGTTCTTC

size: many
J: TRBJ2-1
V: TRBV20-1
D: .
CDR3: CSGGREQFF
DNA: TGCAGTGGGGGTAGGGAGCAGTTCTTC

size: many
J: TRBJ2-2
V: TRBV28
D: TRBD1
CDR3: CASSGGGQGITGELFF
DNA: TGTGCCAGCAGTGGCGGAGGACAGGGAATCACCGGGGAGCTGTTTTTT

size: many
J: TRBJ2-3
V: TRBV27
D: TRBD2
CDR3: CASSHLAGSTDTQYF
DNA: TGTGCCAGCAGCCATTTAGCGGGCAGCACAGATACGCAGTATTTT

size: .
J: TRBJ2-7
V: TRBV10-3
D: .
CDR3: CAISEGRRKLDYEQYF
DNA: TGTGCCATCAGTGAGGGCAGACGGAAGCTTGACTACGAGCAGTACTTC

size: few
J: TRBJ2-1
V: TRBV5-1
D: TRBD1
CDR3: CASSLDDRVNEQFF
DNA: TGCGCCAGCAGCTTGGACGACAGGGTCAATGAGCAGTTCTTC

size: .
J: TRBJ2-2
V: TRBV29-1
D: TRBD2
CDR3: CSVLTGTSETGELFF
DNA: TGCAGCGTCTTGACCGGGACTAGCGAAACCGGGGAGCTGTTTTTT

size: .
J: TRBJ2-3
V: TRBV3-1
D: TRBD2
CDR3: CASSFSTSAVAGTDTQYF
DNA: TGTGCCAGCAGCTTCTCCACCTCGGCGGTAGCGGGAACAGATACGCAGTATTTT

size: once
J: TRBJ2-2
V: TRBV20-1
D: .
CDR3: CSALPRRWTGELFF
DNA: TGCAGTGCTCTCCCCCGTCGATGGACCGGGGAGCTGTTTTTT

size: many
J: TRBJ1-1
V: TRBV5-1
D: .
CDR3: CASSFGLEQANTEAFF
DNA: TGCGCCAGCAGCTTCGGTTTGGAACAGGCGAACACTGAAGCTTTCTTT

size: few
J: TRBJ2-3
V: TRBV18
D: .
CDR3: CASSSSHHTDTQYF
DNA: TGTGCCAGCTCTAGTTCCCATCACACAGATACGCAGTATTTT

size: many
J: TRBJ1-1
V: TRBV5-1
D: .
CDR3: CASSLGVDTEAFF
DNA: TGCGCCAGCAGCTTGGGGGTTGACACTGAAGCTTTCTTT

size: few
J: TRBJ2-3
V: TRBV28
D: TRBD1
CDR3: CASSYDRGGLAGGTQYF
DNA: TGTGCCAGCAGTTACGACAGGGGCGGACTTGCCGGGGGTACGCAGTATTTT

size: few
J: TRBJ1-5
V: TRBV6-2/TRBV6-3
D: .
CDR3: CASSTMGGNQPQHF
DNA: TGTGCCAGCAGTACCATGGGCGGGAATCAGCCCCAGCATTTT

size: .
J: TRBJ1-1
V: TRBV15
D: .
CDR3: CATSRDMKGLIEAFF
DNA: TGTGCCACCAGCAGAGATATGAAGGGGTTGATTGAAGCTTTCTTT

size: few
J: TRBJ2-6
V: TRBV6-5
D: .
CDR3: CASSSLGRSSGANVLTF
DNA: TGTGCCAGCAGTTCTCTCGGCAGAAGCTCTGGGGCCAACGTCCTGACTTTC